The 6 T cell receptor beta chains below come from one sample, sequenced in a study of beta chain features in type 1 diabetes. Notes on the study in general: Patients with Type 1 diabetes showed moderately but significantly shorter TCRB CDR3s in all four CD4+ subsets.

These receptors are not linked to any known antigen. The isolated RNA, all of it, was reverse transcribed, so expressed TCRB transcripts were what got sequenced. Data came from immunoSEQ multiplex PCR; TCRdb stores just in-frame clones and leaves some out. The repertoire has about 370,000 clones, over 9% of them found once; the top ten carry approximately 0.55%. Input material: central memory CD4+ T cells from blood. Source of these receptors: a man under 40 with type 1 diabetes.

This clone occurred a few times. The chain recombines TRBV27 with TRBJ2-3, with 11 nucleotides matching TRBD2. V was pared by 5 bases and J by 8 bases, with 9 bases of the junction left unmatched. Germline-derived CDR1 and CDR2 are MNHEY and SMNVEV (reference sequence). The CDR3 runs 15 residues. CDR3 in DNA: TGTGCCAGCAGTCGACTAGCGGGACCGTCACGTACGCAGTATTTT. Translating gives CASSRLAGPSRTQYF.

A few counts support this clone. V and J are TRBV6-1 and TRBJ2-7, with D uncertain. V lost 10 bases and J 2 bases, leaving 6 bases between the germline ends. The CDR3 runs 10 residues. CDR1 and CDR2 from the germline V gene are MNHNS and SASEGT. The CDR3 loop reads CATGPYEQYF. The CDR3 DNA reads as TGTGCCACCGGGCCCTACGAGCAGTACTTC.

This clone was counted between two and nine times. The V gene is TRBV5-1, the J gene TRBJ2-1; 12 bases are a match to TRBD2. The CDR3 consists of 16 residues. Germline trimming cut 1 base from V and 4 bases from J; bases unmatched to any gene: 3. CDR1 and CDR2 (germline): SGHRS, YFSETQ. In DNA form, the CDR3 reads TGCGCCAGCAGCTTGTGGACTAGCGGGAAGTACAATGAGCAGTTCTTC. This codes for CASSLWTSGKYNEQFF.

The rearrangement joins TRBV5-4 to TRBJ1-1, with 9 bases fitting TRBD1. The V gene end was trimmed by 4 bases and the J gene end by 4 bases; junction bases not matched to a gene: 5. Germline CDR1 is SGHNT and CDR2 is YYREEE (reference sequence). This CDR3 spans 14 amino acids. The CDR3 protein is CASSPQGASTEAFF. The DNA for the CDR3 is TGTGCCAGCAGCCCACAGGGGGCCAGCACTGAAGCTTTCTTT. Combining the CDR3 with reference TRBV5-4 and TRBJ1-1 gives the whole variable domain ETGVTQSPTHLIKTRGQQVTLRCSSQSGHNTVSWYQQALGQGPQFIFQYYREEENGRGNFPPRFSGLQFPNYSSELNVNALELDDSALYLCASSPQGASTEAFFGQGTRLTVV.

This clone was detected a few times. This chain connects TRBV30 to TRBJ1-2; the D is unclear. The CDR3 is made up of 11 amino acids. V was shortened by 2 bases and J by 4 bases, with 5 bases between the two germline ends. CDR1 GTSNPN and CDR2 SVGIG come from the germline V gene (reference sequence). CDR3 sequence (DNA): TGTGCCTGGAGTCTGGGCTATGGCTACACCTTC. As protein: CAWSLGYGYTF. Based on the CDR3 plus reference TRBV30 and TRBJ1-2, the full variable domain is SQTIHQWPATLVQPVGSPLSLECTVEGTSNPNLYWYRQAAGRGLQLLFYSVGIGQISSEVPQNLSASRPQDRQFILSSKKLLLSDSGFYLCAWSLGYGYTFGSGTRLTVV.

This clone was seen a handful of times. This chain uses TRBV28 with TRBJ1-1, with unresolved D. The CDR3 has 14 residues. From germline, CDR1 is MDHEN and CDR2 SYDVKM. Trimming stripped 5 bases from V and 3 bases from J, with 13 bases between. The DNA of the CDR3 is TGTGCCAGCAGTGTCCCTTCGCGGGACACTGAAGCTTTCTTT. Its protein product is CASSVPSRDTEAFF.